Shown below are 4 T cell receptor beta chains from a single sample sequenced in a study of T cell responses to AZD1222 COVID-19 vaccine. This table comes from immunoSEQ multiplex PCR, and its TCRdb copy is limited to in-frame clones, with some not included. The table lists around 190,000 clones, roughly 92% of them singletons. The specimen comprised peripheral blood, sampled on day 0 of AZD1222 vaccination. The receptor source for this set is an adult in good health.

This clone has a single count. The V and J genes are TRBV7-9 and TRBJ2-2; TRBD1 matches at 9 bases. Germline CDR1 reads SEHNR; CDR2 reads FQNEAQ (reference sequence). After removal of 4 bases from V and 6 bases from J, the junction contained 6 bases not matched to a gene. The CDR3 runs to 15 residues. Here the CDR3 reads CASSSGQGRSGELFF. CDR3 sequence (DNA): TGTGCCAGCAGCTCCGGACAGGGGCGGTCCGGGGAGCTGTTTTTT.

This chain uses TRBV5-4 with TRBJ1-6; unclear D gene. The CDR3 has 15 amino acids. Germline V gives CDR1 SGHNT, CDR2 YYREEE (reference sequence). The ends were cut back, 4 bases at V and 8 bases at J, with 16 bases in the middle. As DNA, the CDR3 is TGTGCCAGCAGCCCCCTGATGGGGATGGATTCACCCCTCCACTTT. Translating it yields CASSPLMGMDSPLHF.

The gene calls are TRBV5-1 and TRBJ2-7; TRBD2 is a possible D gene (6 bases). The ends were cut back, 5 bases at V and 6 bases at J, with 15 bases in the middle. CDR3 length: 13 amino acids. Germline loops: CDR1 SGHRS, CDR2 YFSETQ. CDR3 nucleotides: TGCGCCAGCAGGCAGGCTGGAGGGAGCGAGCAGTACTTC. Encoded protein: CASRQAGGSEQYF.

CDR3: CASSTGQFLDTQYF. In DNA, the CDR3 is TGCGCCAGCAGCACGGGACAGTTCCTAGATACGCAGTATTTT. The V call is TRBV4-1, the J call TRBJ2-3, with 7 bases identical to TRBD1. The CDR3 covers 14 residues. CDR1 is MGHRA, CDR2 YSYEKL, per germline. V lost 5 bases and J lost 5; bases outside the gene matches: 7.